The 2 T cell receptor beta chains listed next were all sequenced from one sample in a study of neurological immune-mediated disorders. Via MiXCR, TCRdb re-called the 5' RACE reads, giving one row per CDR3 protein. This sample yields approximately 58,000 distinct CDR3 sequences, of which roughly 8% are seen a single time; roughly 2% belongs to the top ten. As to time point: longitudinal time-point 3. The material sequenced was PBMCs. Source of these receptors: a woman aged 40 to 49 in good health.

There are many counts of this clonotype. The rearrangement links TRBV2 to TRBJ2-1, with 9 bases aligning to TRBD2. The CDR3 totals 16 residues. Trimming at V came to 6 bases and at J to 1 base, leaving 7 bases not matched to a gene. CDR1 and CDR2 from the germline V gene are SNHLY and FYNNEI. CDR3 loop: CASRKREVTSYNEQFF. DNA for the CDR3: TGTGCCAGCAGAAAGCGGGAGGTCACGTCCTACAATGAGCAGTTCTTC.

At least ten counts were recorded for this clonotype. V usage is TRBV3-1 and J usage is TRBJ2-7; the match to TRBD2 covers 7 bases. Germline V CDR1 and CDR2: LGHDT, YNNKEL (reference sequence). This CDR3 contains 14 residues. Trimming cost V 1 base and J 5 bases; bases outside gene matches: 5. The CDR3 reads CASSQAGGIDEQYF. DNA for the CDR3: TGTGCCAGCAGCCAAGCGGGGGGTATCGACGAGCAGTACTTC.